The TCR beta chain under discussion was sequenced for a study of T cells of healthy individuals. The CDR3 is 14 residues long. Trimming cost V 2 bases and J 3 bases, with 11 bases left between them. The V gene's germline CDR1 is MNHEY and CDR2 SVGAGI. TCRdb analysed the 5' RACE reads with MiXCR anew, one entry per CDR3 protein. This table holds tens of thousands of distinct CDR3 sequences, 15% to 20% found once. The TCR sequence derives from a human donor in good health. This chain links TRBV6-5 with TRBJ2-7; D call uncertain. CDR3 DNA sequence: TGTGCCAGCAGTTACCGGACGGATAGCTACGAGCAGTACTTC. The encoded protein is CASSYRTDSYEQYF.